This T cell receptor (beta chain) was captured in a study of T cell repertoires in cytomegalovirus infection. Notes on the study in general: HLA-C-restricted CMV-specific TCR beta clonotypes prevailed in the ex vivo response.

One entry per CDR3 protein, called by TCRdb with MiXCR from the reads. The sample lists over 200,000 distinct CDR3 sequences, roughly an eighth occurring once. This clonotype appeared many times. Its antigen is still unknown. The specimen was PBMCs. The receptor was derived from a human donor in good health (CMV status not recorded). Some clones in this sample may be carry-over from other donors' samples.

The CDR3 reads CASSPWGTGNTIYF. The CDR3 coding sequence is TGTGCCAGCAGCCCGTGGGGTACTGGAAACACCATATATTTT. The rearrangement joins TRBV7-2 to TRBJ1-3, with unresolved D. The V end lost 5 bases, the J end lost 2 bases, and 10 bases lay between the germline ends. The CDR3 is made up of 14 amino acids. Germline values: CDR1 SGHTA, CDR2 FQGNSA.